This TCR beta chain was captured in a study of T cells in Graves' hyperthyroidism and ophthalmopathy. The study, taken as a whole, reports: A 13 V-J model separated ophthalmopathy from stable hyperthyroidism.

Worth noting for this clonotype: What it recognizes is unknown.

The CDR3 contains 15 residues. After removal of 2 bases from V and 6 bases from J, the junction contained 7 bases not matched to a gene. Germline assignment: CDR1 DFQATT and CDR2 SNEGSKA (reference sequence). Regions amplified from RNA transcripts were the TCR beta CDR3 regions. HTBI primers were employed in a first-round RT-PCR of the TCR CDR3. TCRdb reanalysed the multiplex PCR reads using MiXCR and keeps one entry per CDR3 protein. The table lists about 640,000 distinct CDR3 sequences, roughly 15% of them singletons. Sample: blood. The chain has TRBV20-1 and TRBJ1-5; 10 nucleotides agree with TRBD1. This receptor was obtained from a woman in her 50s with Graves' ophthalmopathy. The CDR3 DNA reads as TGCAGTGCTAGATTGACAGGGGGCATGTTTCAGCCCCAGCATTTT. As protein: CSARLTGGMFQPQHF.